This T cell receptor beta chain was observed in a study of CD8+ T cells in alopecia areata. Study-wide context: Donor skin was harvested from roughly 6-12-month-old C3H/HeJ mice with spontaneous alopecia and grafted onto approximately 6-11-week-old female C3H/HeJ recipients. Findings and caveats of the study: Scalp sequencing also captures normal skin's resident alphabeta T cells. Unlike in mice, where it was clearer, TCR sharing across patients was less clear, possibly HLA-related. In lesional scalp, particularly from alopecia totalis/universalis, clonality was higher than in normal scalp.

Trimming left V 0 bases short and J 5 bases short, with 6 bases between. From germline, CDR1 is FNHDT and CDR2 SITEND (reference sequence). The CDR3 is 14 amino acids. A few counts support this clone. As yet, its antigen is unknown. Gene names refer to mouse genes. The read finishes 3 residues shy of the CDR3 end, and the germline J gene is used to complete it. Sequencing templates came from extracted RNA that was reverse transcribed into cDNA. Profiling relied on immunoSEQ multiplex PCR, and the TCRdb table lists in-frame clones only, not all of them. Listed for the sample are about 270,000 clones, none seen a single time. Separation of pooled cutaneous lymph node cells was by sorting with CD4, CD8alpha, NKG2D, NKG2ACE and other markers.

Sample: CD4+ T cells sorted from a lymph node. The clonotype was recovered from a C3H/HeJ mouse with alopecia areata. This line is of MHC haplotype H2-k. This rearrangement joins TRBV19 to TRBJ1-6; D is undetermined. TRBJ1-6 is given ORF status, its function remaining uncertain. The sequenced CDR3 bases are TGTGCCAGCAGTATAGTCACAGATAATTCGCCC. This gives the protein CASSIVTDNSP. Given in full, the CDR3 is CASSIVTDNSPLYF.